This T cell receptor (beta chain) was observed in a study of CD8+ T cells in alopecia areata. Looking at the study overall: Oral tofacitinib, 5 to 10 mg twice daily, was given in an open-label trial.

Looked up from germline, CDR1 is MNHNS and CDR2 is SASEGT. This CDR3 contains 11 residues. Sequencing used cDNA as its template, made by extracting RNA and reverse transcribing it. Clones were read by immunoSEQ multiplex PCR, and TCRdb kept only the in-frame ones, dropping some. The profile shows around 140,000 clones, roughly 46% of them singletons. Remarks on this clone: At one end the junction does not follow the germline gene, possibly because of a read error.

Sequencing used CD4+ T cells sorted from blood, obtained at week 0. The TCR originated in a human donor with alopecia areata. The chain couples TRBV6-1 to TRBJ2-3; D gene unclear. The CDR3: CASRGTDTQYF. In DNA form, the CDR3 reads TGTGCCAGCAGGGGCACGGATACGCAGTATTTT.